A selection of T cell receptor beta chains follows, all from one sample in a study of identifying expanded T cells in peripheral blood. Profiled with immunoSEQ multiplex PCR; TCRdb holds only in-frame clones, not every one. The table shows about 89,000 clones, with about 90% occurring only once. Sample: blood. Receptor source: a person aged 18 to 75 in good health. The CDR3 runs from the conserved cysteine through the conserved F or W. The D gene is left open where the match is weak. The size of a clone is reported for some rows only, either as once, few or many, or as a class for expanded clones.

size	D	V	J	DNA	CDR3
.	TRBD1	TRBV4-1	TRBJ1-6	TGCGCCAGCAGGGGGTCGGGACAGATAAATTCACCCCTCCACTTT	CASRGSGQINSPLHF
once	.	TRBV5-1	TRBJ2-1	TGCGCCAGCAGCTTGGACGGCCCTTACAATGAGCAGTTCTTC	CASSLDGPYNEQFF
.	.	TRBV5-8	TRBJ1-4	TGTGCCAGCAGCTTGGGGACAGATCGAAATGAAAAACTGTTTTTT	CASSLGTDRNEKLFF
.	TRBD2	TRBV7-2	TRBJ2-3	TGTGCCAGCAGCTTAGCGGTTATGGGACTAGCGGGGGGGAGCACAGATACGCAGTATTTT	CASSLAVMGLAGGSTDTQYF
.	.	TRBV4-3	TRBJ2-2	TGCGCCAGCAGCCAATGGGCCGGGGGCAGAAGGACGGGGGAGCTGTTTTTT	CASSQWAGGRRTGELFF
.	.	TRBV7-3	TRBJ1-5	TGTGCCAGCAGCTTAAACCCCAATCAGCCCCAGCATTTT	CASSLNPNQPQHF
.	.	TRBV7-2	TRBJ2-4	TGTGCCAGCAGCTTAGGTTGGGGGGTTTTAGCCAAAAACATTCAGTACTTC	CASSLGWGVLAKNIQYF
.	TRBD1	TRBV29-1	TRBJ1-2	TGCAGCACACCGACAGGGGGCGACGTGTATGGCTACACCTTC	CSTPTGGDVYGYTF
.	.	TRBV12-5	TRBJ1-2	TGTGCTAGTGGTTTAATTTCTTTGAGCGGCCTGGTTAGCGGCTACACCTTC	CASGLISLSGLVSGYTF
.	.	TRBV9	TRBJ1-3	TGTGCCAGCAGCTCTCAAGGTCTAAACACCATATATTTT	CASSSQGLNTIYF
.	.	TRBV9	TRBJ1-1	TGTGCCAGCAGCGTAGTTCTTTACGAAGGGGCCCTTGAAGCTTTCTTT	CASSVVLYEGALEAFF
.	.	TRBV7-8	TRBJ2-5	TGTGCCAGCAGCCTATCAAGGCGGAGAGAGACCCAGTACTTC	CASSLSRRRETQYF
.	.	TRBV30	TRBJ2-1	TGTGCCTGGATTAGAGGGAGGACCTTGCGGAGGCGCGATGAGCAGTTCTTC	CAWIRGRTLRRRDEQFF
.	TRBD1	TRBV7-6	TRBJ1-2	TGTGCCAGCAGCTTACGCCCAGGGGGGGACTATGGCTACACCTTC	CASSLRPGGDYGYTF
.	TRBD1	TRBV4-3	TRBJ1-1	TGCGCCAGCAGCCAAGGGCCGGACAGGGCGAACACTGAAGCTTTCTTT	CASSQGPDRANTEAFF
.	TRBD1	TRBV7-9	TRBJ1-5	TGTGCCAGCAGCTTCGATGCAGGGGGCGGTCAGCCCCAGCATTTT	CASSFDAGGGQPQHF
.	.	TRBV7-9	TRBJ2-5	TGTGCCAGCAGCCTAGGGGGGCAAGAGACCCAGTACTTC	CASSLGGQETQYF
.	.	TRBV5-1	TRBJ2-5	TGCGCCAGCAGCTTGGAAGCTGTCTCTGAGACCCAGTACTTC	CASSLEAVSETQYF
.	TRBD1	TRBV7-6	TRBJ2-5	TGTGCCAGCAGCTCCCAGGGGGCGCGGGAGACCCAGTACTTC	CASSSQGARETQYF
.	TRBD1	TRBV6-5	TRBJ1-2	TGTGCCAGCAGTTCCGCGACAGGGGGCGCCTATGGCTACACCTTC	CASSSATGGAYGYTF
.	.	TRBV12-5	TRBJ2-1	TGTGCTAGTGGCTCTAGGGCCCATGAGCAGTTCTTC	CASGSRAHEQFF
.	.	TRBV7-9	TRBJ1-6	TGTGCCAGCAGCTTATTCGACTTTAATTCACCCCTCCACTTT	CASSLFDFNSPLHF
.	.	TRBV7-9	TRBJ2-2	TGTGCCAGCAGCTTATTTTACACCGGGGAGCTGTTTTTT	CASSLFYTGELFF
.	TRBD1	TRBV13	TRBJ1-1	TGTGCCAGCAGCTTTAATCCCGTGGACAGGGGGCCTAAAGCTTTCTTT	CASSFNPVDRGPKAFF
.	.	TRBV30	TRBJ1-2	TGTGCCTGGGGGCCTACCGGTGGCTACACCTTC	CAWGPTGGYTF
.	.	TRBV7-2	TRBJ2-5	TGTGCCAGCAGCTTTAAGGGATCGAAGACCCAGTACTTC	CASSFKGSKTQYF
many	.	TRBV28	TRBJ2-7	TGTGCCAGCACCTCCAGATACGAGCAGTACTTC	CASTSRYEQYF
.	.	TRBV5-1	TRBJ2-2	TGCGCCAGCAGCCGGGGGCTAGCTGGCTTCGGGGAGCTGTTTTTT	CASSRGLAGFGELFF
.	.	TRBV7-2	TRBJ1-5	TGTGCCAGCAGCTTAGGAGGCTATAGCAATCAGCCCCAGCATTTT	CASSLGGYSNQPQHF
.	TRBD2	TRBV11-2	TRBJ2-5	TGTGCCAGCAGCCCTATGGGAGGGCCCTTGCGCGAGACCCAGTACTTC	CASSPMGGPLRETQYF
once	.	TRBV7-9	TRBJ1-4	TGTGCCAGCAGAACTACAGGGTACGAAAAACTGTTTTTT	CASRTTGYEKLFF
.	TRBD1	TRBV7-3	TRBJ2-7	TGTGCCAGCAGCCAACAGGGGAACCCCTCCTACGAGCAGTACTTC	CASSQQGNPSYEQYF
.	.	TRBV5-1	TRBJ1-2	TGCGCCAGCAGCTCTGGGGCCTTGAGTCTCAGGGAGGTCTATGGCTACACCTTC	CASSSGALSLREVYGYTF
.	TRBD1	TRBV5-1	TRBJ1-2	TGCGCCAGCAGCTTGGAAGGGACAGACCCCTTATTC	CASSLEGTDPLF
.	TRBD1	TRBV29-1	TRBJ2-6	TGCAGCGCCTCAGACAGGGCTGGGGCCAACGTCCTGACTTTC	CSASDRAGANVLTF
.	.	TRBV19	TRBJ1-4	TGTGCCAGTAGTATCGACCGGTCAACTAATGAAAAACTGTTTTTT	CASSIDRSTNEKLFF
.	.	TRBV7-3	TRBJ2-2	TGTGCCAGCAGCGGAACAGGGCCCCCCGGGGAGCTGTTTTTT	CASSGTGPPGELFF
.	.	TRBV5-1	TRBJ2-3	TGCGCCAGCAGTACCCAGACTAGCACAGATACGCAGTATTTT	CASSTQTSTDTQYF
.	.	TRBV19	TRBJ2-7	TGTGCCAGTAGGACCGGGTCTAGCAGTTTTGGCGAGCAGTACTTC	CASRTGSSSFGEQYF
.	.	TRBV10-3	TRBJ1-3	TGTGCCATCAGTGAGTCGGGCAGGTACTCTGGAAACACCATATATTTT	CAISESGRYSGNTIYF
.	TRBD2	TRBV5-1	TRBJ2-3	TGCGCCAGCAGCTGGACTAGCGGGGGACGCACAGATACGCAGTATTTT	CASSWTSGGRTDTQYF
.	.	TRBV6-5	TRBJ1-2	TGTGCCAGCAGTTCCCGCCTGGGCTATGGCTACACCTTC	CASSSRLGYGYTF
few	.	TRBV10-3	TRBJ1-3	TGTGCCATGGGCCGAGAAACTGGAAACACCATATATTTT	CAMGRETGNTIYF
.	.	TRBV7-2	TRBJ1-4	TGTGCCAGCAGCTTAGGAGGGGGGAATGAAAAACTGTTTTTT	CASSLGGGNEKLFF
.	TRBD1	TRBV7-2	TRBJ1-4	TGTGCCAGCAGCCTAGAGGGACAGTCTAATGAAAAACTGTTTTTT	CASSLEGQSNEKLFF
.	.	TRBV6-6	TRBJ2-7	TGTGCCAGCAGTTACTCGGACAGCCACGAGCAGTACTTC	CASSYSDSHEQYF
.	.	TRBV12-5	TRBJ2-7	TGTGCTAGTGGTTTGGTAGTCGGACAGTTGTTGGGCGAGCAGTACTTC	CASGLVVGQLLGEQYF
.	.	TRBV18	TRBJ2-5	TGTGCCAGCTCACCAGGCTTCAGGGACAAGGGGAAGAAGACCCAGTACTTC	CASSPGFRDKGKKTQYF
.	.	TRBV5-8	TRBJ1-1	TGTGCCAGCAGCCCCTGGGAGAACACTGAAGCTTTCTTT	CASSPWENTEAFF
once	.	TRBV5-8	TRBJ1-6	TGTGCCAGCAGCCCCATCGATGGGTTCAGCTCCTATAATTCACCCCTCCACTTT	CASSPIDGFSSYNSPLHF
.	.	TRBV2	TRBJ2-1	TGTGCCAGCGGCTCTAGGGGAGAAAATGAGCAGTTCTTC	CASGSRGENEQFF
.	.	TRBV27	TRBJ2-7	TGTGCCAGCAGTCCCCAGAGCTCCTACGAGCAGTACTTC	CASSPQSSYEQYF
.	.	TRBV6-1	TRBJ1-1	TGTGCCAGCAACCCCAGAGGCCAGGAAGCTTTCTTT	CASNPRGQEAFF
.	TRBD1	TRBV28	TRBJ2-5	TGTGCCAGCAGTTTGACAGGGAAAGAGACCCAGTACTTC	CASSLTGKETQYF
.	.	TRBV5-1	TRBJ2-7	TGCGCCAGCAGCTCCACGGTAGGTTCCTACGAGCAGTACTTC	CASSSTVGSYEQYF
.	.	TRBV15	TRBJ2-7	TGTGCCACCAGCAGAGGCCCGACAGGCCTGGGGTACGAGCAGTACTTC	CATSRGPTGLGYEQYF
.	.	TRBV4-1	TRBJ2-6	TGCGCCAGCAGCCAAGAACTCTGGGGGGCCAACGTCCTGACTTTC	CASSQELWGANVLTF
.	TRBD1	TRBV4-3	TRBJ2-7	TGCGCCAGCAGCCAAGATTGGTGGACAGGGCTGGCCGAGCAGTACTTC	CASSQDWWTGLAEQYF
.	TRBD2	TRBV4-1	TRBJ2-2	TGCGCCAGCAGCCAAGGTCGTCTAGCGGGGGACACCGGGGAGCTGTTTTTT	CASSQGRLAGDTGELFF